The next 16 T cell receptor beta chains were all read from a single sample in a study of regulatory T cells in long-lasting Graves disease. Described time point: persistent/refractory GD, antithyroid drugs over 5 years with positive TRAb. Following extraction of RNA from PBMCs, that RNA was used to make the TCR library. The authors built TCR beta libraries using iRepertoire HTBI primers and Arm-PCR of CDR3 regions. MiXCR was run by TCRdb on the multiplex PCR reads, yielding one entry per CDR3 protein. This sample yields roughly 430,000 distinct CDR3 sequences, of which around a fifth are seen a single time; 13% to 15% belongs to the top ten. Source: peripheral blood mononuclear cells (PBMCs), taken when the disease was refractory, from a patient treated with antithyroid drugs. Receptors originate from a female donor with Graves disease.

This chain links TRBV14 with TRBJ2-1, with 8 bases lining up with TRBD2. V was pared by 7 bases and J by 6 bases, with 8 bases of the junction left unmatched. The V gene's germline CDR1 is SGHDN and CDR2 FVKESK. The CDR3 consists of 14 residues. The CDR3 DNA is TGTGCCAGCACCCGCGGGACTAGTCCCAATGAGCAGTTCTTC. As protein: CASTRGTSPNEQFF. The whole variable domain, filled in from reference TRBV14 and TRBJ2-1, reads EAGVTQFPSHSVIEKGQTVTLRCDPISGHDNLYWYRRVMGKEIKFLLHFVKESKQDESGMPNNRFLAERTGGTYSTLKVQPAELEDSGVYFCASTRGTSPNEQFFGPGTRLTVL.

This clonotype was found many times. J is TRBJ2-7 and V is TRBV11-2; 10 bases agree with TRBD1. Germline assignment: CDR1 SGHAT and CDR2 FQNNGV. The CDR3 runs 15 residues. The V and J ends lost 7 bases and 7 bases, in that order; junction bases with no gene match: 13. The CDR3 nucleotides are TGTGCCAGCAACCCGTCCGGGACAGGGGTGGGGGAGCAGTACTTC. This gives the protein CASNPSGTGVGEQYF.

The chain employs TRBV5-5 and TRBJ2-4; TRBD2 is a possible D gene (6 bases). This CDR3 contains 13 residues. Trimming stripped 2 bases from V and 4 bases from J, with 7 bases between. CDR1 is SGHKS, CDR2 YYEKEE, per germline (reference sequence). DNA of the CDR3: TGTGCCAGCAGCTTAAGCGGGAAAAACATTCAGTACTTC. Translation gives CASSLSGKNIQYF.

The chain employs TRBV6-2 or TRBV6-3 and TRBJ2-7, with 9 positions matching TRBD1. The trim removed 6 bases at V and 3 bases at J, leaving 9 bases unmatched. The CDR3 runs to 15 residues. In germline, CDR1 is MNHEY, CDR2 SVGEGT. In DNA, the CDR3 is TGTGCCAGCAGCCAAGGGGGACAGGGAATCTACGAGCAGTACTTC. Translated: CASSQGGQGIYEQYF.

On this clonotype: A read error may be the cause here, since a much bigger clone is one base away. The CDR3 coding sequence is TGCGCCAGCAGCTGGAAGGGACAGGGGGCTGATAGCTACACCTTC. Translation: CASSWKGQGADSYTF. The V call is TRBV5-1, the J call TRBJ1-2; 12 nucleotides align to TRBD1. V lost 3 bases, J lost 9 bases, and 9 bases stayed unmatched. Germline CDR1 is SGHRS and CDR2 is YFSETQ. CDR3 size: 15 residues. The whole variable domain, remainder taken from reference TRBV5-1 and TRBJ1-2, is KAGVTQTPRYLIKTRGQQVTLSCSPISGHRSVSWYQQTPGQGLQFLFEYFSETQRNKGNFPGRFSGRQFSNSRSEMNVSTLELGDSALYLCASSWKGQGADSYTFGSGTRLTVV.

This clonotype was detected ten times or more. The chain employs TRBV12-3 or TRBV12-4 and TRBJ1-2; 8 bases fit TRBD1. This CDR3 contains 16 residues. J gave up 7 bases and V 4 bases, and 14 bases lay outside the gene matches. CDR3 residues: CASSWYSGQGFRGYTF. CDR3 in DNA: TGTGCCAGCAGTTGGTATAGCGGACAGGGCTTCCGTGGCTACACCTTC.

The rearrangement uses TRBV19 and TRBJ2-7; D is possibly TRBD2 (6 bases). Germline-derived CDR1 and CDR2 are LNHDA and SQIVND (reference sequence). This CDR3 comprises 14 residues. V lost 1 base and J 3 bases, leaving 10 bases between the germline ends. CDR3 protein: CASSIVAEGYEQYF. The CDR3 region has the DNA TGTGCCAGTAGTATAGTAGCGGAAGGCTACGAGCAGTACTTC.

This rearrangement joins TRBV5-1 to TRBJ2-3; no firm D call. The ends were cut back, 0 bases at V and 2 bases at J, with 13 bases in the middle. Germline V CDR1 and CDR2: SGHRS, YFSETQ. This CDR3 is built from 16 residues. CDR3 coding DNA: TGCGCCAGCAGCTTGGGTTTAAGGCAGAACACAGATACGCAGTATTTT. The encoded protein is CASSLGLRQNTDTQYF.

The V call is TRBV7-8, the J call TRBJ1-3, with 7 bases matching TRBD1. The CDR3 sequence is 15 residues long. Trimming took 4 bases from V and 0 from J; bases not matched to a gene: 3. CDR1 and CDR2 (germline): SGHVS, FQNEAQ. The CDR3 DNA reads as TGTGCCAGCAGCTGGGACAGTCGCTCTGGAAACACCATATATTTT. Protein: CASSWDSRSGNTIYF.

This clonotype was seen only a few times. V and J are TRBV6-2 or TRBV6-3 and TRBJ2-7; no reliable D call. V was trimmed by 5 bases and J by 0 bases, leaving 8 bases between them. Germline CDR1 reads MNHEY; CDR2 reads SVGEGT. The CDR3 is 13 amino acids. The CDR3 loop reads CASSTENSYEQYF. In nucleotides, the CDR3 is TGTGCCAGCAGTACGGAAAACTCCTACGAGCAGTACTTC.

The rearrangement joins TRBV5-6 to TRBJ1-2, with TRBD1 matching over 8 bases. V gave up 1 base and J gave up 7 bases; unmatched junction bases: 6. The CDR3 runs to 14 residues. Germline assignment: CDR1 SGHDT and CDR2 YYEEEE. CDR3 bases: TGTGCCAGCAGCTTGCGGCAGGGGGCTGGTGGCTACACCTTC. Translation: CASSLRQGAGGYTF.

This clonotype turned up a few times. The J gene is TRBJ2-7, the V gene TRBV6-1, with D uncertain. CDR3 length equals 14 residues. Trimming cost V 5 bases and J 3 bases, with 14 bases left between them. CDR1 and CDR2 (germline): MNHNS, SASEGT. In DNA, the CDR3 is TGTGCCAGCAGTAGCCCCCAGAGCAGCTACGAGCAGTACTTC. The encoded protein is CASSSPQSSYEQYF.

The chain links TRBV20-1 to TRBJ1-2, with TRBD1 matching 7 bases. The length of the CDR3 is 12 residues. The germline V gene encodes CDR1 DFQATT and CDR2 SNEGSKA (reference sequence). The ends lost 4 bases at V and 3 bases at J; junction bases unmatched: 2. The CDR3 loop is CSANRGDYGYTF. The CDR3 DNA reads as TGCAGTGCTAACAGGGGTGACTATGGCTACACCTTC.

This chain connects TRBV29-1 to TRBJ2-1; D gene unclear. The CDR3 runs 15 residues. Germline V gene sequence: CDR1 SQVTM, CDR2 ANQGSEA. The germline V and J ends were trimmed by 4 bases and 0 bases, with 13 bases remaining between them. CDR3 in DNA: TGCAGCGTTGTATTGGCGCAAGGCTCCTACAATGAGCAGTTCTTC. Protein sequence: CSVVLAQGSYNEQFF.

This clonotype has at least ten counts. The J gene is TRBJ2-2, the V gene TRBV20-1; 10 positions agree with TRBD2. The length of the CDR3 is 16 residues. V lost 4 bases to trimming and J lost 1 base; unmatched junction nucleotides: 6. Germline V lookup: CDR1 DFQATT, CDR2 SNEGSKA (reference sequence). CDR3: CSATGTSDLNTGELFF. DNA of the CDR3: TGCAGTGCTACCGGGACTAGCGACCTGAACACCGGGGAGCTGTTTTTT.

This clonotype was detected only a few times. The chain links TRBV5-6 to TRBJ1-1; D is possibly TRBD1 (6 bases). The V end was cut by 0 bases, the J end by 5 bases, with 20 bases between. Germline CDR1 and CDR2: SGHDT and YYEEEE. The CDR3 runs to 17 residues. The CDR3 spells CASSLEITTGWRTEAFF. CDR3 bases: TGTGCCAGCAGCTTGGAAATTACAACAGGGTGGAGGACTGAAGCTTTCTTT.